The source of this T cell receptor beta chain is a study of blood T cell repertoires in COVID-19. Across the study: PBMCs, B-cell-depleted T cells, or T cells provided the cDNA or gDNA that made up the material.

CDR3 length: 15 amino acids. The germline V gene encodes CDR1 SGHRS and CDR2 YFSETQ. Trimming took off 4 bases at V and 0 bases at J, with 13 bases between the two ends. Only in-frame clones appear in the TCRdb table, and some are missing; sequencing was by immunoSEQ multiplex PCR. Of about 230,000 clones in the sample, roughly 81% are singletons; the top ten hold about 0.91%. The chain carries TRBV5-1 and TRBJ1-1, with D uncertain. The specimen was peripheral blood. The clonotype originates from a man aged 35-49 years with acute or convalescent COVID-19. The DNA for the CDR3 is TGCGCCAGCAGCCCATATCAGAACCTGAACACTGAAGCTTTCTTT. Its protein is CASSPYQNLNTEAFF.